These 5 T cell receptor beta chains share one sample of origin, sequenced in a study of blood T cell repertoires in COVID-19. Measured with immunoSEQ multiplex PCR; TCRdb has only the in-frame clones, and not every one. The sample contains 200,000 to 250,000 clones, approximately 90% of which appear only once. Material for sequencing was PBMCs or T cells enriched from blood (not recorded which). The receptors come from a middle-aged man who had been exposed to COVID-19.

CDR3 amino acids: CASSPIPGTSGFGELFF. In DNA, the CDR3 is TGCGCCAGCAGCCCGATTCCCGGGACTAGCGGTTTCGGGGAGCTGTTTTTT. The chain employs TRBV4-1 and TRBJ2-2, with 11 bases identical to TRBD2. V was clipped by 4 bases and J by 7 bases; unmatched bases: 11. This CDR3 has 17 amino acids. Germline values: CDR1 MGHRA, CDR2 YSYEKL.

The chain links TRBV11-3 to TRBJ1-1, with TRBD1 identical over 7 bases. This CDR3 region has 11 residues. V lost 4 bases to trimming and J lost 11 bases; unmatched junction nucleotides: 4. In germline, CDR1 is SGHNT, CDR2 YENEEA. CDR3 in DNA: TGTGCCAGCAGCTCAGACAGGGCGGCTTTCTTT. Its protein is CASSSDRAAFF.

V and J are TRBV5-6 and TRBJ2-1, with D possibly matching TRBD2 (6 bases). V lost 1 base, J lost 4 bases, and 12 bases lay in between. Germline CDR1 is SGHDT and CDR2 is YYEEEE. The CDR3 covers 15 residues. CDR3 in DNA: TGTGCCAGCAGCTTGCTTACTAGCAGATACAATGAGCAGTTCTTC. Residues: CASSLLTSRYNEQFF. The entire variable domain, with the rest obtained from reference TRBV5-6 and TRBJ2-1, is as follows: DAGVTQSPTHLIKTRGQQVTLRCSPKSGHDTVSWYQQALGQGPQFIFQYYEEEERQRGNFPDRFSGHQFPNYSSELNVNALLLGDSALYLCASSLLTSRYNEQFFGPGTRLTVL.

V gene TRBV24-1 combines with J gene TRBJ2-1, with 7 bases identical to TRBD1. V lost 1 base, J lost 3 bases, and 5 bases stayed unmatched. The CDR3 runs to 16 residues. Per germline, CDR1 KGHDR and CDR2 SFDVKD. CDR3 nucleotide sequence: TGTGCCACCAGTGATTTAAGGCAGGGGGTCTACAATGAGCAGTTCTTC. This codes for CATSDLRQGVYNEQFF.

The chain employs TRBV27 and TRBJ1-1; 10 bases line up with TRBD1. The germline CDR1 and CDR2 sequences are MNHEY and SMNVEV (reference sequence). CDR3 length equals 13 residues. V lost 6 bases, J lost 5 bases, and 3 bases stayed unmatched. The CDR3 loop reads CASSRDRGTEAFF. For the CDR3, the DNA is TGTGCCAGCAGCCGGGACAGGGGAACTGAAGCTTTCTTT.